This T cell receptor beta chain appears in the sequencing data of a study of technical replicates of blood from a few donors. Germline V gene data show CDR1 as MNHEY and CDR2 as SVGAGI. The CDR3 spans 13 residues. V lost 7 bases to trimming and J lost 4 bases; unmatched junction nucleotides: 7. Clones were sequenced by immunoSEQ multiplex PCR, and TCRdb holds only the in-frame ones, with some missing. The data contain 45,000 to 60,000 clones, approximately 94% of them singletons. The rearrangement uses TRBV6-5 and TRBJ2-7, with 7 bases aligning to TRBD1. The sequenced material came from PBMCs. The origin of this receptor is a human donor in good health. Some clones in this sample may be carry-over from other donors' samples. The CDR3 DNA reads TGTGCCAGCATTAGCAGGGACAGATACGAGCAGTACTTC. This encodes CASISRDRYEQYF.